The entry below gives a single TCR beta chain sequence along with its context. This table comes from immunoSEQ multiplex PCR, and its TCRdb copy is limited to in-frame clones, with some not included. This sample has about 120,000 clones, with roughly nine tenths found just once. Germline V gene data show CDR1 as LGHDT and CDR2 as YNNKEL (reference sequence). Deletions cut 2 bases from V and 1 base from J, with 14 bases between. This CDR3 spans 16 amino acids. This sample was taken from a study of control samples from healthy donors and cancer patients. The chain combines TRBV3-1 (or the pseudogene TRBV3-2) with TRBJ1-1; possible D gene TRBD1, 6 bases. Sequencing used PBMCs. The receptor was isolated from a woman aged 50 to 60 with colorectal cancer. The CDR3 nucleotides read TGTGCCAGCAGCCAAACAGGGTGGTTGGGGAACACTGAAGCTTTCTTT. Translated: CASSQTGWLGNTEAFF.